This T cell receptor (beta chain) was captured by sequencing in a study of T-cell memory formation after mild COVID-19. Study results and limitations: Contracting CD4+ clones were located mainly in CM and EM, and CD8+ clones in EMRA. Second-wave clones peaking on day 37 lacked confirmed SARS-CoV-2 specificity. CD4+ bias marked clones expanding day 15 to 37, unlike balanced contracting clones.

Points on this clonotype: The antigen remains undetermined.

TCRdb independently ran MiXCR on the 5' RACE reads; one entry per CDR3 protein. The table records approximately 260,000 distinct CDR3 sequences, more than 15% of them present only once. In germline, CDR1 is MNHEY, CDR2 SVGEGT. This CDR3 has 14 residues. Deletions cut 6 bases from V and 2 bases from J, with 13 bases between. V and J are TRBV6-2 or TRBV6-3 and TRBJ2-5; D not certain. The receptor was derived from a man younger than 35 who had mild COVID-19 (a few samples of this study predate the infection). Cell type and time point are not known. The sequenced sample consisted of PBMCs or a T cell subset sorted from them (not recorded which). The CDR3 nucleotides read TGTGCCAGCAGATACATAGGACGACAAGAGACCCAGTACTTC. It specifies CASRYIGRQETQYF.